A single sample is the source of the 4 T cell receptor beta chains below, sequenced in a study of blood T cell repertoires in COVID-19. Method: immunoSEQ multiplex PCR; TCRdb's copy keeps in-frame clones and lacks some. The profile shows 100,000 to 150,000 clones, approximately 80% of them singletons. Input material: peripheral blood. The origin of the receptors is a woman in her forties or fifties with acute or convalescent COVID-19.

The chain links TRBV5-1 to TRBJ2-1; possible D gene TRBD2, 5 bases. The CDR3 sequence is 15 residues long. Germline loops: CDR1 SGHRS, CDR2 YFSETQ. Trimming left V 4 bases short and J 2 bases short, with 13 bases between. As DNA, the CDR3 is TGCGCCAGCAGCCTCAAGGACGGGGCCTACAATGAGCAGTTCTTC. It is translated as CASSLKDGAYNEQFF.

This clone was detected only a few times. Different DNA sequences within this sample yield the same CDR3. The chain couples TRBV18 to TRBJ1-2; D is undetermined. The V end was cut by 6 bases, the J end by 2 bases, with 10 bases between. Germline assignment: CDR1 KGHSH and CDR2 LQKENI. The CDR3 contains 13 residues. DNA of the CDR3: TGTGCCAGCTCGCCCGACTCAAACTATGGCTACACCTTC. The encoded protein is CASSPDSNYGYTF. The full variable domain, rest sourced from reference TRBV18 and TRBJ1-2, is NAGVMQNPRHLVRRRGQEARLRCSPMKGHSHVYWYRQLPEEGLKFMVYLQKENIIDESGMPKERFSAEFPKEGPSILRIQQVVRGDSAAYFCASSPDSNYGYTFGSGTRLTVV.

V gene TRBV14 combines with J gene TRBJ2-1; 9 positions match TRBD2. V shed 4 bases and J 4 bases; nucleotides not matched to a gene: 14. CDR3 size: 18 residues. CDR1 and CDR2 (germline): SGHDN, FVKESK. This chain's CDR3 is CASSPPPTGTSTYNEQFF. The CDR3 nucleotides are TGTGCCAGCAGCCCCCCCCCGACCGGGACTAGCACGTACAATGAGCAGTTCTTC.

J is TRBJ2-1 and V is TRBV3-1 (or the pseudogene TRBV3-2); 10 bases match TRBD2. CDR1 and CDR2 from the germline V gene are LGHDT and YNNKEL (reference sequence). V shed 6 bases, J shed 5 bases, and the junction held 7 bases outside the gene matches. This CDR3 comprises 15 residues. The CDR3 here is CASRKTSGVDNEQFF. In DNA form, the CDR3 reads TGTGCCAGCAGAAAAACTAGCGGGGTAGACAATGAGCAGTTCTTC.